These T cell receptor beta chains were read from a single sample in a study of regulatory T cells in long-lasting Graves disease. TCRdb reprocessed the multiplex PCR reads via MiXCR and lists one record per CDR3 protein. The profile covers 300,000 to 450,000 distinct CDR3 sequences, with roughly 16% appearing a single time and about 20% taken by the ten largest. The sequencing here drew on peripheral blood mononuclear cells (PBMCs), taken at new diagnosis, from a patient treated with antithyroid drugs. All receptors derive from a female donor with Graves disease. CDR3s include the opening cysteine and the closing phenylalanine or tryptophan. A D gene is named only where the DNA matches it firmly. Some rows have no size entry. The others give once, few or many, or a class for an expanded clone.

size,V,D,J,DNA,CDR3
few,TRBV6-1,.,TRBJ2-5,TGTGCCAGCAGACGGGACCACCGAGAGACCCAGTACTTC,CASRRDHRETQYF
many,TRBV6-1,.,TRBJ1-2,TGTGCCAGCAGTGGGCGGGGGGGCTACACCTTC,CASSGRGGYTF
many,TRBV12-5,.,TRBJ1-5,TGTGCTAGTGGTTTGGTAAAAGGGTCGACTCAGCCCCAGCATTTT,CASGLVKGSTQPQHF
.,TRBV11-3,TRBD2,TRBJ2-1,TGTGCCAGCAGCTCGGCGGGACTAGCGGGTCGTTGGAGCTTC,CASSSAGLAGRWSF
many,TRBV5-1,TRBD2,TRBJ2-1,TGCGCCAGCAGACTAGCGGGGTTGAGCTCCTACAATGAGCAGTTCTTC,CASRLAGLSSYNEQFF
many,TRBV4-1,.,TRBJ1-2,TGCGCCAGCAGCCAACCGGACAGCGACTATGGCTACACCTTC,CASSQPDSDYGYTF
few,TRBV10-3,TRBD1,TRBJ2-4,TGTGCCATCAGTGAGTCAAGGACAGGGTTAGCAAACATTCAGTACTTC,CAISESRTGLANIQYF
.,TRBV7-9,TRBD2,TRBJ2-7,TGTGCCAGCACCGGGGGAACTAGCGGGAATAAAATTAGAACCTACGAGCAGTACTTC,CASTGGTSGNKIRTYEQYF
.,TRBV11-2,.,TRBJ2-5,TGTGCCAGCGCCCTCGTTGCGGGGACACGTCAAGAGACCCAGTACTTC,CASALVAGTRQETQYF
.,TRBV27,.,TRBJ2-1,TGTGCCAGCAGCCCGTCGACCTACAATGAGCGGTTCTTC,CASSPSTYNERFF
many,TRBV20-1,.,TRBJ1-1,TGCAGTGCTAGAGTGTCGGGGGGCCGGACTGAAGCTTTCTTT,CSARVSGGRTEAFF
.,TRBV2,.,TRBJ1-4,TGTGCCAGCAGTGAAGCGTCCGGACGGCTCGAAAAACTGTTTTTT,CASSEASGRLEKLFF
many,TRBV7-9,TRBD1,TRBJ1-4,TGTGCCAGCAGCTCGACAGGGTATAATGAAAAACTGTTTTTT,CASSSTGYNEKLFF
many,TRBV7-3,.,TRBJ2-5,TGTGCCAGCAGCTTGATGGGGGGCCAAGAGACCCAGTACTTC,CASSLMGGQETQYF
many,TRBV28,.,TRBJ2-3,TGTGCCAGCAGTTTAGCCGTCAAGCCGCAGTATTTT,CASSLAVKPQYF
many,TRBV24-1,.,TRBJ2-3,TGTGCCACCAGTGACCCTGGCCAGGGTCAAACCAGCACAGATACGCAGTATTTT,CATSDPGQGQTSTDTQYF
.,TRBV7-8,TRBD1,TRBJ2-1,TGTGCCAGCAGCAGGGCGACAGGGGAATCTAATGAGCAGTTCTTC,CASSRATGESNEQFF
many,TRBV11-2,.,TRBJ2-5,TGTGCCAGCAGCGCACCCCTTGGGAAGCCACAAGAGACCCAGTACTTC,CASSAPLGKPQETQYF
medium-sized,TRBV2,.,TRBJ1-1,TGTGCCAGCAGTGAGACCGTTACGAACACTGAAGCTTTCTTT,CASSETVTNTEAFF
many,TRBV7-2,.,TRBJ1-3,TGTGCCAGCAGCTCCACGCGCCCGGGACGGCAAGTACCCGAGAGCATATATTTT,CASSSTRPGRQVPESIYF
many,TRBV27,.,TRBJ2-3,TGTGCCAGCAGTTTAGTATCGGCAGATACGCAGTATTTT,CASSLVSADTQYF
few,TRBV5-1,.,TRBJ1-6,TGCGCCAGCAGCCGAAACAGGGACTCCGGTTCACCCCTCCACTTT,CASSRNRDSGSPLHF
few,TRBV29-1,.,TRBJ2-7,TGCAGCGTCTCCGGAGTTACTACACCCTACGAGCAGTACTTC,CSVSGVTTPYEQYF
few,TRBV5-6,.,TRBJ1-4,TGTGCCAGCAGCCCGAACCCGAGGGGAACTAATGAAAAACTGTTTTTT,CASSPNPRGTNEKLFF
.,TRBV7-9,TRBD2,TRBJ2-1,TGTGCCACCCCTAGCGGGACGAACTCCTACAATGAGCAGTTCTTC,CATPSGTNSYNEQFF
many,TRBV29-1,.,TRBJ2-7,TGCAGCGTTGTTGTCGTCTGCGTTTTTTCCGATGGGACTTGTAGATACGAGCAGTACTTC,CSVVVVCVFSDGTCRYEQYF
many,TRBV27,TRBD1,TRBJ2-1,TGTGCCAGCAGTTTAGACAGGGTGAATGAGCAGTTCTTC,CASSLDRVNEQFF
many,TRBV24-1,.,TRBJ2-2,TGTGCCACCAGTGATCCCACAGGACGCGGGGAGCTGTTTTTT,CATSDPTGRGELFF
many,TRBV6-1,TRBD1,TRBJ2-7,TGTGCCAGCAGACTCCGGACAGGGGGATACGAGCAGTACTTC,CASRLRTGGYEQYF
many,TRBV6-7,TRBD1,TRBJ1-1,TGTGCCAGCAGGCACGTAACCTTACAGGGGGAGAACACTGGAGCTTTCTTT,CASRHVTLQGENTGAFF
.,TRBV27,TRBD1,TRBJ1-6,TGTGCCAGCAGAGGATCTCGTGGGACAGGGCGCGCCTCACCCCTCCACTTT,CASRGSRGTGRASPLHF
many,TRBV7-2,.,TRBJ2-7,TGTGCCAGCAGCTTAGGGGGTGGGCACTCCTACGAGCAGTACTTC,CASSLGGGHSYEQYF
once,TRBV6-1,.,TRBJ2-1,TGTGCCAGCGACCGGGAGAGCTCCTACAATGAGCAGTTCTTC,CASDRESSYNEQFF
.,TRBV4-1,TRBD2,TRBJ2-2,TGCGCCAGCAGCCTCCGACTAGCGGGAACCACCGGGGAGCTGTTTTTT,CASSLRLAGTTGELFF
few,TRBV4-1,TRBD1,TRBJ1-6,TGCGCCAGCAGCCACCGGGACAGAGATAATTCACCCCTCCACTTT,CASSHRDRDNSPLHF
many,TRBV7-6,.,TRBJ2-1,TGTGCCAGCAGCCTCTGGGATAGCGGCTCCTACAATGAGCAGTTCTTC,CASSLWDSGSYNEQFF
many,TRBV5-5,.,TRBJ1-3,TGTGCCAGCAGCTACCCACAGGGTGACACCATATATTTT,CASSYPQGDTIYF
many,TRBV28,.,TRBJ2-7,TGTGCCAGCAGTCTTGGGTGGGCCTACGAGCAGTACTTC,CASSLGWAYEQYF
.,TRBV19,TRBD2,TRBJ2-1,TGTGCCAGTAGTCCCTGGCGGGGGGTGGGCAATGAGCAGTTCTTC,CASSPWRGVGNEQFF
few,TRBV7-7,TRBD2,TRBJ2-5,TGTGCTAGCAGCCGACTAGCGGGAATCGGGGAGACCCAGTACTTC,CASSRLAGIGETQYF
many,TRBV7-2,TRBD1,TRBJ2-7,TGTGCCAGCAGCACTCCCGGGACAGGGTTTTACGAGCAGTACTTC,CASSTPGTGFYEQYF
many,TRBV20-1,.,TRBJ2-7,TGCAGTGCCTTGCGGTCCTCCGAGGTTTACGAGCAGTACTTC,CSALRSSEVYEQYF
.,TRBV7-2,.,TRBJ2-1,TGTGCCAGCAGCCCTTACGTAGCGGAGTACAATGAGCAGTTCTTC,CASSPYVAEYNEQFF
many,TRBV2,.,TRBJ1-5,TGTGCCAGCAGCCCAGGGGATGGAGATCAGCCCCAGCATTTT,CASSPGDGDQPQHF
many,TRBV4-3,TRBD2,TRBJ2-1,TGCGCCAGCAGCCAAGCCCGGCTGGCTAGCGGATACAATGAGCAGTTCTTC,CASSQARLASGYNEQFF
many,TRBV5-1,.,TRBJ2-4,TGCGCCAGCAGCTTGGGGCAGGAGATACTAGCCAAAAACATTCAGTACTTC,CASSLGQEILAKNIQYF